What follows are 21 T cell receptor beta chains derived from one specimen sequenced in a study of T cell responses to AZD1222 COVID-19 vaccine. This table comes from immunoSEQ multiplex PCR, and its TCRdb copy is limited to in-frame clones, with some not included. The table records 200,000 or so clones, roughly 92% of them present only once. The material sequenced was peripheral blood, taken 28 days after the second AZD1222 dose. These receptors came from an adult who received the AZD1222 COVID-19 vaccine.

CDR3 sequence: CASSPGSVRYEQYF. The CDR3, as DNA: TGTGCCAGCAGTCCCGGGTCGGTTCGGTACGAGCAGTACTTC. V is TRBV28 and J is TRBJ2-7; D is unresolved. This CDR3 is 14 amino acids long. Germline loops: CDR1 MDHEN, CDR2 SYDVKM. V lost 5 bases to trimming and J lost 4 bases, with 15 bases between them.

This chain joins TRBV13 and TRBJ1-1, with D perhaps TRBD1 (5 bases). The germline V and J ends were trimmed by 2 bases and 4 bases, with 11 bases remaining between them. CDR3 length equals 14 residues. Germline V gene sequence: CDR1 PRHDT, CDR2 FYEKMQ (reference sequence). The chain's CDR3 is CASSLRGWSTEAFF. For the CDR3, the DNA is TGTGCCAGCAGCTTAAGGGGTTGGAGCACTGAAGCTTTCTTT.

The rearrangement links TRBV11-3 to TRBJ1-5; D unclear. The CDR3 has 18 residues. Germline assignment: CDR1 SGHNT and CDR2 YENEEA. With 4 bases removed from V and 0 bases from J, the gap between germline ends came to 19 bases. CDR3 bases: TGTGCCAGCAGCTCTCCTTCGTGCTCCGGAGATAGCAATCAGCCCCAGCATTTT. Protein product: CASSSPSCSGDSNQPQHF. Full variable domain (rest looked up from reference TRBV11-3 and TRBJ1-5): EAGVVQSPRYKIIEKKQPVAFWCNPISGHNTLYWYLQNLGQGPELLIRYENEEAVDDSQLPKDRFSAERLKGVDSTLKIQPAELGDSAVYLCASSSPSCSGDSNQPQHFGDGTRLSIL.

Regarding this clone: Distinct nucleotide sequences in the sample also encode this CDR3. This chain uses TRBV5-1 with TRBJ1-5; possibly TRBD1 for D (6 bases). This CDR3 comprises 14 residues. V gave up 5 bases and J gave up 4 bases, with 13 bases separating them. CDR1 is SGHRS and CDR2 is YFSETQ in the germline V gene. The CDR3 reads CASSPGQGNQPQHF. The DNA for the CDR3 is TGCGCCAGCAGTCCCGGGCAGGGGAATCAGCCCCAGCATTTT.

The CDR3 DNA reads TGTGCCAGCAGCCAATTGGGTACAGGGGGACGGAACGAGCAGTACTTC. Protein sequence: CASSQLGTGGRNEQYF. This chain links TRBV16 with TRBJ2-7, with TRBD1 identical over 8 bases. V lost 1 base and J lost 5; bases outside the gene matches: 10. The CDR3 length is 16 residues. CDR1 and CDR2 (germline): KGHSY, FQNENV.

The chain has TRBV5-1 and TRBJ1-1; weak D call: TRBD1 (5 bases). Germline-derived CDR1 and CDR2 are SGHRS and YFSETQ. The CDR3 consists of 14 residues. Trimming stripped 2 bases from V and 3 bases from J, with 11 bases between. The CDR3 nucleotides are TGCGCCAGCAGCTTTGAAGGGGTCGACACTGAAGCTTTCTTT. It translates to CASSFEGVDTEAFF.

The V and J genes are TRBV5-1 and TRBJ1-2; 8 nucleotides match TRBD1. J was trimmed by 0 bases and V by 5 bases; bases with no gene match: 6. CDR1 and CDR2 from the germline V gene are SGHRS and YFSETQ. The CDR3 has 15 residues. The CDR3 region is CASRGTGTTNYGYTF. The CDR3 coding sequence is TGCGCCAGCAGGGGGACAGGAACCACTAACTATGGCTACACCTTC.

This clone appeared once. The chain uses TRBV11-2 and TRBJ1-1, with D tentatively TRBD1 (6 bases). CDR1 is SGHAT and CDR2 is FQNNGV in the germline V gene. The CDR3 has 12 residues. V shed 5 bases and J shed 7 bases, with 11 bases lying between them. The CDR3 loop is CASSRDTYEAFF. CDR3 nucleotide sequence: TGTGCCAGCAGCCGGGACACCTATGAAGCTTTCTTT.

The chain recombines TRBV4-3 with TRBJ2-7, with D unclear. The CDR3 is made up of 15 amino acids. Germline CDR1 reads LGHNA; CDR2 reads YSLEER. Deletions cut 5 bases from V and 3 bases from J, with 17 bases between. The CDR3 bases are TGCGCCAGCAGCAGGTCCCCTGGGGTGGGCTACGAGCAGTACTTC. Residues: CASSRSPGVGYEQYF.

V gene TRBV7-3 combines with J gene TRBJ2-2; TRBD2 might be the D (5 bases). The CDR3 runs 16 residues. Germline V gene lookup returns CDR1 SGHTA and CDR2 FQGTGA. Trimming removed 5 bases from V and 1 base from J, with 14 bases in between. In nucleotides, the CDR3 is TGTGCCAGCAGCCCAAAACTAGTTAGGAACACCGGGGAGCTGTTTTTT. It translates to CASSPKLVRNTGELFF.

The CDR3 region has the DNA TGTGCCAGCTTCCCTCAGGGAGTCGTTGAAGCTTTCTTT. Its translation is CASFPQGVVEAFF. The chain couples TRBV2 to TRBJ1-1; perhaps TRBD1 as D (5 bases). Trimming removed 8 bases at V and 7 bases at J, with 17 bases between. The CDR3 has 13 residues. The germline V gene has CDR1 SNHLY and CDR2 FYNNEI. Supplemented by reference TRBV2 and TRBJ1-1, the full variable domain reads EPEVTQTPSHQVTQMGQEVILRCVPISNHLYFYWYRQILGQKVEFLVSFYNNEISEKSEIFDDQFSVERPDGSNFTLKIRSTKLEDSAMYFCASFPQGVVEAFFGQGTRLTVV.

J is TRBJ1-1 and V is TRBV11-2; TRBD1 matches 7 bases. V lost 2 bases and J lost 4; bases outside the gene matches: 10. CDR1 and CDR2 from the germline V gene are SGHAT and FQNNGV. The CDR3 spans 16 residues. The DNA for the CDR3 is TGTGCCAGCAGCTTATACTCGACAGGGAGGGGCACTGAAGCTTTCTTT. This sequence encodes CASSLYSTGRGTEAFF.

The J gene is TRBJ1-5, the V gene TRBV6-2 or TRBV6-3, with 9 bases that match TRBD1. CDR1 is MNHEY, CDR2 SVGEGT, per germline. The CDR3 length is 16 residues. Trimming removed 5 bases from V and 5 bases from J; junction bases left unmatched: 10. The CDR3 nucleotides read TGTGCCAGCAGTCTCATGGGACAGGGCGGCCATCAGCCCCAGCATTTT. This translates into CASSLMGQGGHQPQHF.

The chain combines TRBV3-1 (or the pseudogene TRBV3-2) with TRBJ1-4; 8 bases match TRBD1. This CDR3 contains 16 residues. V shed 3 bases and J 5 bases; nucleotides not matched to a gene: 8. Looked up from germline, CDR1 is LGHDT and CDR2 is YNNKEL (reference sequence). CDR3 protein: CASSQAWTGQNEKLFF. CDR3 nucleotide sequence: TGTGCCAGCAGCCAGGCCTGGACAGGGCAAAATGAAAAACTGTTTTTT.

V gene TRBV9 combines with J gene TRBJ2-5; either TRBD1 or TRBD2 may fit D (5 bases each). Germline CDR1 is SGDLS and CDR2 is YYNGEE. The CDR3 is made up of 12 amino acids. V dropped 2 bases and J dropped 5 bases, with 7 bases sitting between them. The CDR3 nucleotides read TGTGCCAGCAGCGTCAGGGAGGAGACCCAGTACTTC. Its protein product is CASSVREETQYF.

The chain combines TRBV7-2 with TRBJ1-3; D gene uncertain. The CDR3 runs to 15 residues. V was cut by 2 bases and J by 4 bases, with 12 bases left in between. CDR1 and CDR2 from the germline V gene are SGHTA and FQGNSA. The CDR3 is CASSLRSEVGNTIYF. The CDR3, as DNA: TGTGCCAGCAGCTTAAGATCCGAGGTCGGAAACACCATATATTTT.

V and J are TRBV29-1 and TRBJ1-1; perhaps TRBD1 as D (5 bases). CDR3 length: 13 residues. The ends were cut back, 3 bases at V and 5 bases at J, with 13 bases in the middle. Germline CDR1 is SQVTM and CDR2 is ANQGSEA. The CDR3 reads CSVEGLGVTEAFF. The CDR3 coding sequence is TGCAGCGTTGAGGGCTTGGGGGTGACTGAAGCTTTCTTT.

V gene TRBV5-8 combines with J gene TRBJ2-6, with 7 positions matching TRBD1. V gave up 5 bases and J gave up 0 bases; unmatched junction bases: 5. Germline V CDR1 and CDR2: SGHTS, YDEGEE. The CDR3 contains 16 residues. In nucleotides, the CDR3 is TGTGCCAGCAGAAGGGGACAGATCTCTGGGGCCAACGTCCTGACTTTC. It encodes CASRRGQISGANVLTF.

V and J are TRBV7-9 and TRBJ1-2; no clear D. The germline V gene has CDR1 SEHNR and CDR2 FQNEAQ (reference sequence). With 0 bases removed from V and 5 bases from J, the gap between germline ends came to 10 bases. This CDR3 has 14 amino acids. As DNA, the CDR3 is TGTGCCAGCAGCTTAGCGCCACGTTTGTATGGCTACACCTTC. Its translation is CASSLAPRLYGYTF.

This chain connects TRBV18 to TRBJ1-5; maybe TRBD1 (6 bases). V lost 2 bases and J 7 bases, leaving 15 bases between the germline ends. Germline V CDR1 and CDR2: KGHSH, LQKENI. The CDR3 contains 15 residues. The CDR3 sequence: CASSPAAGEVQPQHF. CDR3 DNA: TGTGCCAGCTCACCAGCGGCAGGGGAGGTACAGCCCCAGCATTTT. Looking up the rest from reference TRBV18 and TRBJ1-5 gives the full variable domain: NAGVMQNPRHLVRRRGQEARLRCSPMKGHSHVYWYRQLPEEGLKFMVYLQKENIIDESGMPKERFSAEFPKEGPSILRIQQVVRGDSAAYFCASSPAAGEVQPQHFGDGTRLSIL.

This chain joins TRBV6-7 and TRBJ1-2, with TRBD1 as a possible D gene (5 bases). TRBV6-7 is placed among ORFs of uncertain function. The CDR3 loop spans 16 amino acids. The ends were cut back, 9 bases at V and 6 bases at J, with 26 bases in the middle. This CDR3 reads CASIGGGRVGRNGYTF. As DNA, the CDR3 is TGTGCCAGTATCGGGGGAGGGAGAGTAGGACGTAATGGCTACACCTTC.